The text below deals with one T cell receptor (beta chain). There are a few counts of this clonotype. This receptor's antigen is unknown. Per-base qualities were not stored, and no clone one base away is much larger. These data belong to a study of T cell repertoires in cytomegalovirus infection (dated by TCRdb to about 2019). For the study in its entirety: The peptide stimulations were aimed at well-studied HLA-B-restricted epitopes as well as recently identified HLA-C-restricted CMV epitopes, whose presentation resists viral immunomodulation. Donor HLA type was relevant to the analysis, because carriage of CMV infection together with the matching HLA type was indicated by public TCR beta signatures.

Overall results and qualifications from the work: The ex vivo response was dominated by HLA-C-restricted CMV-specific TCR beta clonotypes, which also provided the single most frequent clonotype in two of eight donors. Carriers of CMV infection plus the relevant HLA type were discriminated by the cumulative frequency of public TCR beta family members in the study cohort and in an independent roughly 340-donor cohort.

The sample's treatment or condition label, decoded: in vitro stimulation with specific CMV peptide epitopes to enrich CMV-specific T cells. TCRdb records Illumina HiSeq 1500 as the sequencer. Starting from the raw public reads, TCRdb applied fastp trimming at Q25, assembled clones with MiXCR and retained in-frame beta chains. For every CDR3 protein sequence, its rows merge into one entry that carries the most common genes and DNA. For this sample there are 110,000 or so distinct CDR3 sequences; over 25% appear just once. The ten largest account for less than 45% of the sample. The sequenced sample was CD8+ T cells from cultured PBMCs, obtained from culture after CMV antigen stimulation. The sequence came from a human donor in good health (CMV status not recorded). Some clones in this sample may be carry-over from other donors' samples.

The DNA is as follows: TGTGCCAGTAGCCCCCCGGGTCTTGGCTATGGCTACACCTTC. It translates as CASSPPGLGYGYTF. The chain couples TRBV6-5 to TRBJ1-2, with the identity of the D gene unclear. CDR3 length: 14 amino acids, cysteine to phenylalanine. Only CDR3 DNA remains: 42 bases, in frame from the first base. V is reduced by 9 bases and J by 4 bases, leaving a spacing of 18 bases between them. In the germline V gene, CDR1 corresponds to MNHEY and CDR2 to SVGAGI.